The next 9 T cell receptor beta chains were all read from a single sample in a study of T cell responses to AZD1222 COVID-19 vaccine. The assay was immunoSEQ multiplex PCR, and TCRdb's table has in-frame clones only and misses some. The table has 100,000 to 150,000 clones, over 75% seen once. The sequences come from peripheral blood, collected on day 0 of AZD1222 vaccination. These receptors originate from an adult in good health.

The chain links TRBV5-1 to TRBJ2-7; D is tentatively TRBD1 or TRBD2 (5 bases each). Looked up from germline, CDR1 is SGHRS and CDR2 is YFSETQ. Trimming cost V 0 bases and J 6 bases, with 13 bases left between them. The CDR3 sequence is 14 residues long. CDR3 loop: CASSLGPGALEQYF. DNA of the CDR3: TGCGCCAGCAGCTTGGGACCCGGGGCCCTCGAGCAGTACTTC.

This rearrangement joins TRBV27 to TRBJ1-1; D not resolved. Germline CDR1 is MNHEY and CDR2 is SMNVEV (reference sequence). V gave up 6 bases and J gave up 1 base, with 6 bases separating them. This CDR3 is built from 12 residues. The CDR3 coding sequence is TGTGCCAGCAGGCGATGGAACACTGAAGCTTTCTTT. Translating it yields CASRRWNTEAFF.

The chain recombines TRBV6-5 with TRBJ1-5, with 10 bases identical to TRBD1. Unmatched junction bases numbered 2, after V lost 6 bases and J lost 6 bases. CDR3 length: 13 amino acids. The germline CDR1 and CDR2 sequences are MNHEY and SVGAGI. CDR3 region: CASRGTGAQPQHF. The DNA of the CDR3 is TGTGCCAGCAGGGGGACAGGGGCTCAGCCCCAGCATTTT.

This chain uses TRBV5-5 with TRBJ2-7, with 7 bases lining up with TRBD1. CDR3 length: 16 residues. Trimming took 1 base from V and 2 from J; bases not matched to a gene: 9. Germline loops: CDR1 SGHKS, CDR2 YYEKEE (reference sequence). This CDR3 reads CASSLSYRGVTYEQYF. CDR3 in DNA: TGTGCCAGCAGCTTGAGCTACAGGGGCGTAACCTACGAGCAGTACTTC.

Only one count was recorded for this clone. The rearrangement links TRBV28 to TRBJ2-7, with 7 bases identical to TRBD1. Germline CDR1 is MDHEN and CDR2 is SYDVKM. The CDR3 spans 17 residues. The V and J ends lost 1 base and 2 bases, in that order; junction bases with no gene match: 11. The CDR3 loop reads CASSLYGWGQGAYEQYF. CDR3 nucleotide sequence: TGTGCCAGCAGTTTATACGGGTGGGGGCAGGGGGCCTACGAGCAGTACTTC.

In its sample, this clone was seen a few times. CDR3 coding DNA: TGTGCCAGCTCACCAGGGACTAATCGCTATGAGCAGTTCTTC. Translating it yields CASSPGTNRYEQFF. J is TRBJ2-1 and V is TRBV18; TRBD2 aligns across 7 bases. The ends lost 2 bases at V and 8 bases at J; junction bases unmatched: 6. Germline lookup yields CDR1 KGHSH and CDR2 LQKENI. The CDR3 contains 14 residues.

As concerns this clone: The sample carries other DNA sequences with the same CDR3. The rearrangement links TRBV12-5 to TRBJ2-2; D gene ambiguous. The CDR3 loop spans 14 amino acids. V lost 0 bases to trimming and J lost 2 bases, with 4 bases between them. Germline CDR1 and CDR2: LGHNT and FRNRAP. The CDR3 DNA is TGTGCTAGTGGTTTGGTGCCCAACACCGGGGAGCTGTTTTTT. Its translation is CASGLVPNTGELFF.

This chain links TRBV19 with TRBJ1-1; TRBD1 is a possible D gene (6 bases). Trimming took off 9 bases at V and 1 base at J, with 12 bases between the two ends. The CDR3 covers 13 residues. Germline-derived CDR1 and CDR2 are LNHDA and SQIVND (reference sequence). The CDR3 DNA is TGTGCCAGCGGGGGGCATAAGAACACTGAAGCTTTCTTT. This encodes CASGGHKNTEAFF.

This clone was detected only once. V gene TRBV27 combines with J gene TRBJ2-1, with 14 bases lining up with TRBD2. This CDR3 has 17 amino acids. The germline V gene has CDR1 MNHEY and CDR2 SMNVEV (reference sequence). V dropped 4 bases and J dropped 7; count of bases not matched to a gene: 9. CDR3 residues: CASSSYQTSGRGNEQFF. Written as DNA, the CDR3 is TGTGCCAGCAGTTCTTATCAGACTAGCGGGAGGGGTAATGAGCAGTTCTTC.